This passage covers 24 T cell receptor beta chains from one sample sequenced in a study of CD8+CD57+ T cells in acquired aplastic anemia (dated by TCRdb to between 2018 and 2020). Flow cytometry had shown CD8+CD57+ cell expansion in the patients selected for sequencing. Sequencing was performed on an Illumina HiSeq 2000. Profiling of TCR beta VDJ combinations and CDR3 sequences used genomic DNA as the template. TCRdb trimmed public reads at Q25 via fastp, called clones via MiXCR and kept in-frame beta chains. Rows are combined by CDR3 protein, so each entry shows the most common genes and DNA. Recorded for this sample are over 150,000 distinct CDR3 sequences; less than 50% of them occurred a single time. Of the sample, over 10% is held by the ten largest clones. Source material: sorted CD4+, CD8+, or CD8+CD57+ T cells (not recorded which) from PBMCs. The receptors derive from a human donor with aplastic anemia.

This sequence joins TRBV20-1 and TRBJ2-1, with 8 positions matching TRBD2. CDR1 and CDR2 from the germline V gene are DFQATT and SNEGSKA (reference sequence). J gave up 8 bases and V 1 base, and 13 bases lay outside the gene matches. The CDR3 is made up of 16 amino acids. The CDR3: CSARAFQAGVGDEQFF. The CDR3 coding sequence is TGCAGTGCTAGAGCATTCCAAGCGGGAGTTGGGGATGAGCAGTTCTTC.

A few counts support this clonotype. The rearrangement uses TRBV15 and TRBJ2-7; D is undetermined. The CDR3 sequence is 12 residues long. Trimming shortened V by 3 bases and J by 4 bases, and 7 bases separated the two germline ends. CDR1 and CDR2 from the germline V gene are LNHNV and YYDKDF (reference sequence). CDR3 in amino acids: CATSSLPYEQYF. In DNA, the CDR3 is TGTGCCACCAGCAGTTTACCGTACGAGCAGTACTTC.

The chain has TRBV5-1 and TRBJ2-7, with TRBD1 as a possible D gene (5 bases). Trimming stripped 4 bases from V and 3 bases from J, with 11 bases between. The CDR3 is made up of 13 amino acids. Germline V lookup: CDR1 SGHRS, CDR2 YFSETQ. DNA of the CDR3: TGCGCCAGCAGCAACAGAAGGGGCTACGAGCAGTACTTC. Translating gives CASSNRRGYEQYF.

This clonotype turned up a few times. The rearrangement links TRBV29-1 to TRBJ1-1, with D possibly matching TRBD1 (5 bases). Germline CDR1 SQVTM, CDR2 ANQGSEA. The CDR3 contains 13 residues. Trimming cost V 6 bases and J 0 bases, with 11 bases left between them. The CDR3 region is CSVARQLNTEAFF. The CDR3 DNA is TGCAGCGTCGCGAGACAGCTGAACACTGAAGCTTTCTTT.

V gene TRBV7-2 combines with J gene TRBJ2-6; D not certain. CDR1 and CDR2 (germline): SGHTA, FQGNSA. Between the trimmed V and J ends, which lost 5 bases and 2 bases, there was a span of 7 bases. CDR3 length: 14 amino acids. CDR3 in amino acids: CASSPVAGANVLTF. The CDR3 DNA is TGTGCCAGCAGCCCCGTAGCTGGGGCCAACGTCCTGACTTTC.

In this sample, this clonotype turned up many times. V usage is TRBV6-2 or TRBV6-3 and J usage is TRBJ1-2; D is possibly TRBD1 (6 bases). The CDR3 runs to 13 residues. The germline CDR1 and CDR2 sequences are MNHEY and SVGEGT. V shed 7 bases and J shed 7 bases, with 16 bases lying between them. The CDR3 nucleotides read TGTGCCAGCAATCTAGGGGGATTCGGTGGCTACACCTTC. Translating it yields CASNLGGFGGYTF.

The V gene is TRBV9, the J gene TRBJ1-4, with 7 bases fitting TRBD1. Germline values: CDR1 SGDLS, CDR2 YYNGEE. The CDR3 sequence is 15 residues long. J lost 7 bases, V lost 4 bases, and 10 bases had no gene match. The chain's CDR3 is CASSPQTGRPEKLFF. In DNA, the CDR3 is TGTGCCAGCAGCCCTCAGACAGGGAGGCCTGAAAAACTGTTTTTT.

This clonotype was seen a few times. This rearrangement joins TRBV24-1 to TRBJ2-1; tentative D call: TRBD1 (5 bases). This CDR3 has 13 amino acids. The germline V gene has CDR1 KGHDR and CDR2 SFDVKD. V lost 3 bases and J lost 8, with 10 bases in between. CDR3 sequence reads: CATSDEKGYEQFF. The CDR3 nucleotides read TGTGCCACCAGTGATGAAAAGGGGTATGAGCAGTTCTTC.

This clonotype has just a few counts. The V gene is TRBV15, the J gene TRBJ2-3; D is undetermined. The CDR3 is 15 residues long. The V end lost 0 bases, the J end lost 6 bases, and 13 bases lay between the germline ends. The germline V gene has CDR1 LNHNV and CDR2 YYDKDF (reference sequence). CDR3 amino acids: CATSRDREGGDTQYF. The DNA for the CDR3 is TGTGCCACCAGCAGAGATCGCGAAGGTGGGGATACGCAGTATTTT.

This clonotype was picked up many times. The rearrangement joins TRBV5-1 to TRBJ2-5; no clear D. This CDR3 contains 14 residues. V lost 0 bases to trimming and J lost 4 bases, with 10 bases between them. Germline CDR1 SGHRS, CDR2 YFSETQ. The CDR3 reads CASSLGLIGETQYF. CDR3 nucleotides: TGCGCCAGCAGCTTGGGACTCATCGGAGAGACCCAGTACTTC.

The chain combines TRBV20-1 with TRBJ1-4; D call uncertain. Germline CDR1 DFQATT, CDR2 SNEGSKA (reference sequence). V lost 5 bases and J lost 8, with 0 bases in between. The CDR3 length is 8 residues. The CDR3 region is CSAEKLFF. In DNA, the CDR3 is TGCAGTGCTGAAAAACTGTTTTTT.

The chain carries TRBV6-5 and TRBJ2-1; perhaps TRBD2 as D (6 bases). Germline V gene sequence: CDR1 MNHEY, CDR2 SVGAGI. There are 14 residues in the CDR3. Trimming stripped 4 bases from V and 5 bases from J, with 12 bases between. This CDR3 reads CASSSRLVDNEQFF. CDR3 coding DNA: TGTGCCAGCAGTTCGCGACTAGTTGACAATGAGCAGTTCTTC.

V usage is TRBV15 and J usage is TRBJ2-3; D uncertain. The germline V gene has CDR1 LNHNV and CDR2 YYDKDF (reference sequence). CDR3 length: 13 amino acids. V was shortened by 5 bases and J by 2 bases, with 8 bases between the two germline ends. The CDR3 nucleotides read TGTGCCACCAGCGTGCCCCTCACAGATACGCAGTATTTT. This encodes CATSVPLTDTQYF.

About this clonotype itself: Because it lacks the conserved phenylalanine or tryptophan at the end, this CDR3 is likely a read error. It is unclear where the CDR3 begins or ends on the DNA, so no DNA is shown, and the CDR3 is as TCRdb lists it. This chain connects TRBV10-2 to TRBJ1-4. The CDR3 spans 9 amino acids, including both terminal residues. From germline, CDR1 is WSHSY and CDR2 SAAADI. The CDR3 is CASSTGGSL.

As regards this clonotype: Germline and junction disagree at one end, which may indicate a read error. This sequence joins TRBV7-7 and TRBJ2-2; D call uncertain. In germline, CDR1 is SSHAT, CDR2 FNYEAQ (reference sequence). The CDR3 consists of 13 residues. The CDR3 sequence: CASSLDLAGELFF. The CDR3 DNA sequence: TGTGCTAGCAGCTTAGACCTGGCGGGGGAGCTGTTTTTT.

This clonotype occurred many times. The chain has TRBV10-3 and TRBJ1-5; no firm D call. CDR1 and CDR2 from the germline V gene are ENHRY and SYGVKD. V lost 6 bases and J lost 5, with 17 bases in between. The CDR3 extends over 15 amino acids. CDR3 DNA: TGTGCCATCAGCCCTACTCTAAAAGGAGATCAGCCCCAGCATTTT. This sequence encodes CAISPTLKGDQPQHF.

A few counts support this clonotype. CDR3: CAISQGVDEQYF. Written as DNA, the CDR3 is TGTGCCATCAGCCAGGGTGTCGACGAGCAGTACTTC. The chain uses TRBV10-3 and TRBJ2-7, with a possible D match to TRBD1 (5 bases). The V gene lost 6 bases and the J gene lost 5 bases, with 11 bases spanning the gap. Germline V gene sequence: CDR1 ENHRY, CDR2 SYGVKD. This CDR3 spans 12 amino acids.

This clonotype was found many times. V gene TRBV12-5 combines with J gene TRBJ2-1; D is unclear. CDR1 is LGHNT, CDR2 FRNRAP, per germline. V lost 6 bases and J 4 bases, leaving 4 bases between the germline ends. The length of the CDR3 is 11 residues. The CDR3 here is CASGTYNEQFF. The CDR3 DNA sequence: TGTGCTAGTGGCACGTACAATGAGCAGTTCTTC.

This clonotype was detected a few times. The chain is built from TRBV5-1 and TRBJ1-1; tentatively, D is TRBD1 (5 bases). The CDR3 has 17 residues. Germline CDR1 SGHRS, CDR2 YFSETQ. Between the trimmed V and J ends, which lost 1 base and 9 bases, there was a span of 25 bases. CDR3 protein: CASSLNSLGQGLLQAFF. The CDR3 DNA sequence: TGCGCCAGCAGCTTGAACTCTCTGGGTCAGGGCCTTCTCCAAGCTTTCTTT. The full variable domain, completed using reference TRBV5-1 and TRBJ1-1, is KAGVTQTPRYLIKTRGQQVTLSCSPISGHRSVSWYQQTPGQGLQFLFEYFSETQRNKGNFPGRFSGRQFSNSRSEMNVSTLELGDSALYLCASSLNSLGQGLLQAFFGQGTRLTVV.

The chain is built from TRBV2 and TRBJ1-5; tentative D call: TRBD1 (6 bases). The CDR3 contains 15 residues. Germline V gene sequence: CDR1 SNHLY, CDR2 FYNNEI. Trimming removed 6 bases at V and 5 bases at J, with 17 bases between. The CDR3 DNA is TGTGCCAGCAGGGGGGGGGCTGTACCAGATCAGCCCCAGCATTTT. Residues: CASRGGAVPDQPQHF.

The table lists this clonotype with many counts. The V gene is TRBV4-2, the J gene TRBJ1-2; 10 bases are a match to TRBD1. V lost 0 bases and J lost 5; bases outside the gene matches: 6. The germline CDR1 and CDR2 sequences are LGHNA and YNFKEQ. The CDR3 is 16 residues long. The CDR3 DNA reads as TGTGCCAGCAGCCAAGAGACAGGGGGCTATGGGTATGGCTACACCTTC. Translation gives CASSQETGGYGYGYTF.

The chain combines TRBV10-2 with TRBJ1-1, with D perhaps matching TRBD1 (6 bases). The CDR3 has 13 amino acids. The germline CDR1 and CDR2 sequences are WSHSY and SAAADI. The V gene lost 10 bases and the J gene lost 0 bases, with 12 bases spanning the gap. The CDR3 bases are TGCGCCACCACAGGGCCTATGAACACTGAAGCTTTCTTT. Translation: CATTGPMNTEAFF.

This clonotype occurred a few times. The chain employs TRBV19 and TRBJ1-3; D is uncertain. Deletions cut 5 bases from V and 0 bases from J, with 11 bases between. In germline, CDR1 is LNHDA, CDR2 SQIVND (reference sequence). There are 15 residues in the CDR3. The chain's CDR3 is CASSVGPNSGNTIYF. Written as DNA, the CDR3 is TGTGCCAGTAGTGTAGGCCCGAACTCTGGAAACACCATATATTTT.

The CDR3 coding sequence is TGCAGCGTCCCCACAGGGAACACTGAAGCTTTCTTT. It specifies CSVPTGNTEAFF. The chain carries TRBV29-1 and TRBJ1-1, with D tentatively TRBD1 (5 bases). With 6 bases removed from V and 1 base from J, the gap between germline ends came to 9 bases. The V gene's germline CDR1 is SQVTM and CDR2 ANQGSEA. This CDR3 comprises 12 residues.